This section outlines one T cell receptor (beta chain) sequence together with its context. Its target is not known. The record originates from a study of cytomegalovirus exposure and HLA in healthy donors. Study-level background: Prior work identified 95 million to 120 million unique TCR beta sequences in some 180 million T cells. An early release of data contained tens of millions of unique TCRs, which came from HLA-typed donors.

PCR employed 60 Vbeta and 13 Jbeta primers. TCRdb's copy holds only in-frame clones and misses some; the assay was immunoSEQ multiplex PCR. The sample includes some 160,000 clones, around three quarters of them seen just once. V dropped 4 bases and J dropped 5 bases, with 21 bases sitting between them. Germline loops: CDR1 MDHEN, CDR2 SYDVKM. The CDR3 sequence is 17 residues long. Study results and caveats: DRB1 showed the most TCR associations and HLA-C the fewest in a later analysis, as rates varied by HLA locus. In a later analysis, donors in an Asian-associated ancestry cluster reportedly had fewer N-insertions in productive TCRs than the cohort mean.

V gene TRBV28 combines with J gene TRBJ2-1; D remains unclear. The origin of this receptor is a woman in her twenties or thirties in good health and CMV-seronegative. Sequences were obtained from PBMCs. The CDR3 nucleotides read TGTGCCAGCAGTTCACTCTCACCGACACGTCGCCACAATGAGCAGTTCTTC. Amino acids: CASSSLSPTRRHNEQFF.